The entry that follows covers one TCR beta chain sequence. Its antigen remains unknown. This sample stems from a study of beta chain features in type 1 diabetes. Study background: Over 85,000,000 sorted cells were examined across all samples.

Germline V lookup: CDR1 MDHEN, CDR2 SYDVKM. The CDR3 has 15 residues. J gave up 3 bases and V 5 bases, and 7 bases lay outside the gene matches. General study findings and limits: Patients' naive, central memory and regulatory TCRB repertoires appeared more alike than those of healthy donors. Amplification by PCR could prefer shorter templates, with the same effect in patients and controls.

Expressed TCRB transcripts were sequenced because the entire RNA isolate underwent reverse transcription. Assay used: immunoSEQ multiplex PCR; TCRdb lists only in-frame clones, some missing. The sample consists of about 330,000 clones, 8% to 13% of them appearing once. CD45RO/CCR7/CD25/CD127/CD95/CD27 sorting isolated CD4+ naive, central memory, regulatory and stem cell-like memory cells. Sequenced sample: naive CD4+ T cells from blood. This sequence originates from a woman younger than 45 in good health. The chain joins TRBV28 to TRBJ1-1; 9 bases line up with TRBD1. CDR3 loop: CASSHLTGGYTEAFF. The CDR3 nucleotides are TGTGCCAGCAGTCACTTGACAGGGGGTTACACTGAAGCTTTCTTT.